Listed below are T cell receptor beta chains from one sample, sequenced in a study of T cell repertoires in cytomegalovirus infection. Via MiXCR, TCRdb re-called the reads, giving one row per CDR3 protein. This sample has roughly 630,000 distinct CDR3 sequences, with approximately 24% found just once. The sample was CD8+ T cells from PBMCs. These receptors were obtained from a human donor in good health (CMV status not recorded). Some clones in this sample may be carry-over from other donors' samples. Both conserved end residues are part of each CDR3. Each record gives: V gene, J gene, CDR3 protein.

V gene: TRBV28
J gene: TRBJ2-2
CDR3 protein: CASSLSSGDPGIRSGRPGELFF

V gene: TRBV29-1
J gene: TRBJ1-1
CDR3 protein: CSVEDAVNTEAFF

V gene: TRBV6-2/TRBV6-3
J gene: TRBJ2-1
CDR3 protein: CASSPSGVEQFF

V gene: TRBV6-6
J gene: TRBJ1-1
CDR3 protein: CASSYKTGLTEAFF

V gene: TRBV7-6
J gene: TRBJ2-5
CDR3 protein: CASSLESGGETQYF

V gene: TRBV3-1
J gene: TRBJ2-1
CDR3 protein: CASSQEWQGAYNEQFF

V gene: TRBV7-2
J gene: TRBJ2-1
CDR3 protein: CASHSLTVSPFDEQFF

V gene: TRBV29-1
J gene: TRBJ2-1
CDR3 protein: CSVEGVSVNEQFF

V gene: TRBV2
J gene: TRBJ1-4
CDR3 protein: CASSRTGEEKLFF

V gene: TRBV2
J gene: TRBJ2-3
CDR3 protein: CASNGQGTQYF

V gene: TRBV2
J gene: TRBJ1-2
CDR3 protein: CASKERGYGYTF

V gene: TRBV14
J gene: TRBJ1-2
CDR3 protein: CASSQVTTLYGYTF

V gene: TRBV11-1
J gene: TRBJ2-2
CDR3 protein: CASSLVGGANTGELFF

V gene: TRBV6-1
J gene: TRBJ1-5
CDR3 protein: CASSDLGGRQPQHF

V gene: TRBV20-1
J gene: TRBJ2-1
CDR3 protein: CSARDRQGFNEQFF

V gene: TRBV28
J gene: TRBJ2-3
CDR3 protein: CASSFAGTGITDTQYF

V gene: TRBV27
J gene: TRBJ2-6
CDR3 protein: CASLTGTGGSGANVLTF